The clone carrying this T cell receptor beta chain was detected many times. Its cognate antigen is unknown. The germline gives CDR1 LGHNA, CDR2 YNFKEQ. J was trimmed by 3 bases and V by 4 bases; bases with no gene match: 7. The length of the CDR3 is 15 residues. The data stem from a study of spatial heterogeneity in lung cancer. Study conclusions and caveats: One measure, the expanded intratumoral alpha and beta TCR count, tracked tumor mutation counts.

Time point of the sample: sample taken at primary tumor resection. TCRdb called the 5' RACE reads again in MiXCR, with one record for every CDR3 protein. The sample has tens of thousands of distinct CDR3 sequences, 4.5% to 5% seen once; the top ten hold roughly a tenth. Sequencing was performed on lung tumor tissue, taken at surgery. This TCR derives from a male donor with early-stage non-small cell lung cancer. The chain recombines TRBV4-2 with TRBJ2-7, with 9 bases fitting TRBD1. The CDR3 bases are TGTGCCAGCAGCCCAAGGAGGGGACAGGGCTACGAGCAGTACTTC. Its protein is CASSPRRGQGYEQYF.